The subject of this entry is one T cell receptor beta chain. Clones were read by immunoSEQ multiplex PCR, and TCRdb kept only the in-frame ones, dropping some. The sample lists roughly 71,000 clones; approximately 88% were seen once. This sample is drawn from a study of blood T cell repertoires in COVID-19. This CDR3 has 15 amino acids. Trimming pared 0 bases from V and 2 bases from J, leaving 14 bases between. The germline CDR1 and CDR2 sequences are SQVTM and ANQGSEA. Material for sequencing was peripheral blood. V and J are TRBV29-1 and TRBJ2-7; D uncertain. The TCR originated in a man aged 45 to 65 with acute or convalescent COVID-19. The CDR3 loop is CSVEDGLDNPYEQYF. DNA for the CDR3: TGCAGCGTTGAAGATGGGCTTGACAACCCCTACGAGCAGTACTTC.